Listed here are 15 T cell receptor beta chains from one sample, sequenced in a study of monozygotic twins with inflammatory bowel disease. From the 5' RACE reads, TCRdb lists one entry per CDR3 protein and no DNA. This table lists roughly 200,000 distinct CDR3 sequences. The sequencing sample was made of blood. The origin of the receptors is a human donor with ulcerative colitis or Crohn's disease, or a healthy co-twin of an affected twin (not recorded which).

The V gene is TRBV5-1, the J gene TRBJ1-2. The CDR3 is 15 residues long. Germline values: CDR1 SGHRS, CDR2 YFSETQ. CDR3 amino acids: CASSLGGSGDYGYTF.

The V and J genes are TRBV7-2 and TRBJ1-5; TCRdb proposes TRBD1, but this gene call is untestable without DNA. CDR3 length: 15 amino acids. Germline V gives CDR1 SGHTA, CDR2 FQGNSA. CDR3 residues: CASSPISGNGQPQHF. The entire variable domain, with the rest obtained from reference TRBV7-2 and TRBJ1-5, is as follows: GAGVSQSPSNKVTEKGKDVELRCDPISGHTALYWYRQSLGQGLEFLIYFQGNSAPDKSGLPSDRFSAERTGGSVSTLTIQRTQQEDSAVYLCASSPISGNGQPQHFGDGTRLSIL.

This chain joins TRBV4-3 and TRBJ2-1; TCRdb's D call of TRBD2 is untestable without DNA. This CDR3 spans 17 amino acids. Germline CDR1 LGHNA, CDR2 YSLEER. This CDR3 reads CASSQEGLAGSYNEQFF.

The chain combines TRBV20-1 with TRBJ2-3; TCRdb selects TRBD1, and the lack of DNA leaves this call unchecked. Germline CDR1 is DFQATT and CDR2 is SNEGSKA (reference sequence). This CDR3 contains 15 residues. The CDR3 sequence: CSARRGQVNTDTQYF.

The chain recombines TRBV4-1 with TRBJ1-2; with no DNA, the TCRdb D assignment of TRBD1 cannot be verified. The CDR3 totals 15 residues. The V gene's germline CDR1 is MGHRA and CDR2 YSYEKL. CDR3 in amino acids: CASSQEDSLMDGYTF.

V usage is TRBV20-1 and J usage is TRBJ1-6; TCRdb designates TRBD1, a call that cannot be tested without DNA. Germline CDR1 is DFQATT and CDR2 is SNEGSKA (reference sequence). The CDR3 runs to 14 residues. The CDR3 sequence: CSASVQGGGSPLHF.

The rearrangement joins TRBV7-2 to TRBJ1-1. Germline V lookup: CDR1 SGHTA, CDR2 FQGNSA. The CDR3 is 14 amino acids. The CDR3 is CASSPRSGYTEAFF.

V usage is TRBV4-2 and J usage is TRBJ2-2; TCRdb's D call, TRBD1, is unchecked because there is no DNA. CDR3 size: 16 residues. Germline V gene data show CDR1 as LGHNA and CDR2 as YNFKEQ. CDR3 sequence reads: CASSQDPGGNTGELFF.

The J gene is TRBJ2-4, the V gene TRBV7-3; with no DNA, the TCRdb D assignment of TRBD2 cannot be verified. CDR1 SGHTA and CDR2 FQGTGA come from the germline V gene. CDR3 length equals 15 residues. CDR3 loop: CASSPLGGRGDIQYF.

V gene TRBV5-1 combines with J gene TRBJ2-1; as DNA is missing, the TRBD2 call by TCRdb cannot be tested. The CDR3 is 15 amino acids. Germline values: CDR1 SGHRS, CDR2 YFSETQ. This CDR3 is CTSSKGLAVGNEQFF.

The chain combines TRBV27 with TRBJ1-5; TCRdb outputs TRBD1, but without DNA this stays unchecked. Per the germline V gene, CDR1 is MNHEY and CDR2 is SMNVEV (reference sequence). This CDR3 spans 13 amino acids. CDR3 amino acids: CASSPDRAQPQHF.

V and J are TRBV18 and TRBJ1-1. The CDR3 loop spans 15 amino acids. CDR1 and CDR2 from the germline V gene are KGHSH and LQKENI. The CDR3 region is CASSPPGREDTEAFF. Drawing the rest from reference TRBV18 and TRBJ1-1, the complete variable domain is NAGVMQNPRHLVRRRGQEARLRCSPMKGHSHVYWYRQLPEEGLKFMVYLQKENIIDESGMPKERFSAEFPKEGPSILRIQQVVRGDSAAYFCASSPPGREDTEAFFGQGTRLTVV.

J is TRBJ1-1 and V is TRBV7-3. The CDR3 extends over 13 amino acids. Per the germline V gene, CDR1 is SGHTA and CDR2 is FQGTGA. The CDR3 protein is CASSFDKNTEAFF.

The chain couples TRBV20-1 to TRBJ2-1. CDR3 length: 16 residues. Germline CDR1 reads DFQATT; CDR2 reads SNEGSKA (reference sequence). This CDR3 reads CSAIHPLAGVYNEQFF.

This sequence joins TRBV15 and TRBJ2-2; as DNA is missing, the TRBD1 call by TCRdb cannot be tested. The germline CDR1 and CDR2 sequences are LNHNV and YYDKDF (reference sequence). The CDR3 contains 15 residues. This CDR3 reads CATSRDPVPPGEPFF.